This T cell receptor (beta chain) was captured in a study of CD8 T cells in ankylosing spondylitis. General observations from the study: About 8 highly homologous variants made up a TCR beta motif, and this motif appeared characteristic of ankylosing spondylitis blood.

The trim removed 1 base at V and 7 bases at J, leaving 9 bases unmatched. The CDR3 runs 15 residues. Germline assignment: CDR1 SGHTA and CDR2 FQGNSA. TCRdb reanalysed the 5' RACE reads using MiXCR and keeps one entry per CDR3 protein. The data show about 390,000 distinct CDR3 sequences, about a fifth seen once. A few counts support this clonotype. What it binds is unknown. The J gene is TRBJ1-1, the V gene TRBV7-2, with 7 positions matching TRBD1. The receptor was isolated from a male donor with ankylosing spondylitis. Sequenced: blood, either unsorted or a sorted T cell fraction (not recorded which). CDR3 DNA: TGTGCCAGCAGCTTAGGGGCAGGGGGAATGGGTGAAGCTTTCTTT. This codes for CASSLGAGGMGEAFF. Combining the CDR3 with reference TRBV7-2 and TRBJ1-1 gives the whole variable domain GAGVSQSPSNKVTEKGKDVELRCDPISGHTALYWYRQSLGQGLEFLIYFQGNSAPDKSGLPSDRFSAERTGGSVSTLTIQRTQQEDSAVYLCASSLGAGGMGEAFFGQGTRLTVV.